The TCR beta chain described here comes from a study of cytomegalovirus exposure and HLA in healthy donors. Points on this clone: Its antigen is not known.

Study-wide points: Judged likely to be a sequencing artifact was a cluster of highly shared sequence variants.

V was pared by 0 bases and J by 3 bases, with 12 bases between. The CDR3 sequence is 15 residues long. Germline V lookup: CDR1 MNHEY, CDR2 SMNVEV (reference sequence). The PCR ran on 60 Vbeta and 13 Jbeta primers. Data came from immunoSEQ multiplex PCR; TCRdb stores just in-frame clones and leaves some out. The sample carries about 150,000 clones, 70% to 80% recorded once. The V gene is TRBV27, the J gene TRBJ2-7; tentative D call: TRBD1 (5 bases). The sequence derives from a man in his thirties or forties in good health and CMV-seropositive. Sequencing was carried out using PBMCs. The CDR3 nucleotides read TGTGCCAGCAGTTTATCGTATGACAGAATCTACGAGCAGTACTTC. It specifies CASSLSYDRIYEQYF.